These 32 T cell receptor beta chains came from one sample sequenced in a study of cytomegalovirus exposure and HLA in healthy donors. This PCR relied on a set of 60 Vbeta primers and 13 Jbeta primers. Produced via immunoSEQ multiplex PCR; TCRdb's table is partial and in-frame only. The sample shows some 140,000 clones, approximately 71% of them seen only once. The sequenced sample was PBMCs. All receptors derive from a man aged 25-40 years in good health and CMV-seronegative.

The V and J genes are TRBV9 and TRBJ1-4; tentative D call: TRBD1 (6 bases). The CDR3 has 14 amino acids. The ends were cut back, 0 bases at V and 8 bases at J, with 11 bases in the middle. Germline-derived CDR1 and CDR2 are SGDLS and YYNGEE. The CDR3 sequence: CASSVGSGVEKLFF. The CDR3 nucleotides read TGTGCCAGCAGCGTAGGGTCAGGGGTAGAAAAACTGTTTTTT.

The chain has TRBV4-2 and TRBJ2-2; 15 positions agree with TRBD2. V was clipped by 0 bases and J by 3 bases; unmatched bases: 2. This CDR3 region has 18 residues. Germline V gives CDR1 LGHNA, CDR2 YNFKEQ. CDR3 region: CASSQEGLAGGDTGELFF. The CDR3 DNA is TGTGCCAGCAGCCAAGAGGGACTAGCGGGAGGCGACACCGGGGAGCTGTTTTTT.

The rearrangement uses TRBV27 and TRBJ2-3; 13 bases are a match to TRBD2. The CDR3 length is 16 residues. The germline gives CDR1 MNHEY, CDR2 SMNVEV (reference sequence). The V and J ends lost 3 bases and 2 bases, in that order; junction bases with no gene match: 2. The CDR3 sequence: CASSFTSGRATDTQYF. The CDR3 DNA is TGTGCCAGCAGTTTCACTAGCGGGAGGGCCACAGATACGCAGTATTTT.

The chain employs TRBV5-6 and TRBJ1-5; TRBD1 is a possible D gene (5 bases). Germline loops: CDR1 SGHDT, CDR2 YYEEEE. With 1 base removed from V and 4 bases from J, the gap between germline ends came to 9 bases. This CDR3 has 14 residues. The CDR3 DNA is TGTGCCAGCAGCTTGTCAGGGCTTAATCAGCCCCAGCATTTT. Amino acids: CASSLSGLNQPQHF.

The rearrangement uses TRBV14 and TRBJ2-3; tentatively, D is TRBD2 (5 bases). CDR3 length: 15 amino acids. Trimming left V 0 bases short and J 14 bases short, with 21 bases between. The germline V gene has CDR1 SGHDN and CDR2 FVKESK. The CDR3 is CASSQDNLFTGSWYF. The CDR3 DNA sequence: TGTGCCAGCAGCCAAGATAATCTATTTACGGGGAGCTGGTATTTT.

The rearrangement uses TRBV7-6 and TRBJ2-7, with 16 bases identical to TRBD2. The V and J ends lost 5 bases and 6 bases, in that order; junction bases with no gene match: 10. This CDR3 comprises 17 residues. Germline CDR1 and CDR2: SGHVS and FNYEAQ. The CDR3 DNA follows: TGTGCCAGCAGCCATACTGGGACTAGCGGGAGGGCGAGCGAGCAGTACTTC. Residues: CASSHTGTSGRASEQYF.

J is TRBJ1-5 and V is TRBV5-1; D remains unclear. V was cut by 4 bases and J by 0 bases, with 14 bases left in between. CDR1 is SGHRS, CDR2 YFSETQ, per germline. This CDR3 spans 16 amino acids. The CDR3 region has the DNA TGCGCCAGCAGCCTACCACAGTATTATAGCAATCAGCCCCAGCATTTT. Translation: CASSLPQYYSNQPQHF.

The V and J genes are TRBV7-9 and TRBJ2-1; TRBD1 might be the D (6 bases). The CDR3 consists of 14 residues. Trimming cost V 5 bases and J 7 bases, with 15 bases left between them. Germline assignment: CDR1 SEHNR and CDR2 FQNEAQ (reference sequence). CDR3: CASSRQGNRNEQFF. The DNA for the CDR3 is TGTGCCAGCAGCCGTCAGGGGAACCGGAATGAGCAGTTCTTC.

The chain's CDR3 is CASSWYNFRDTGMNTEAFF. CDR3 sequence (DNA): TGTGCCAGCAGTTGGTATAACTTCCGGGACACGGGGATGAACACTGAAGCTTTCTTT. The V call is TRBV7-9, the J call TRBJ1-1, with a possible D match to TRBD1 (6 bases). Looked up from germline, CDR1 is SEHNR and CDR2 is FQNEAQ (reference sequence). CDR3 size: 19 residues. V shed 6 bases and J shed 0 bases, with 26 bases lying between them. The full variable domain, rest sourced from reference TRBV7-9 and TRBJ1-1, is DTGVSQNPRHKITKRGQNVTFRCDPISEHNRLYWYRQTLGQGPEFLTYFQNEAQLEKSRLLSDRFSAERPKGSFSTLEIQRTEQGDSAMYLCASSWYNFRDTGMNTEAFFGQGTRLTVV.

The DNA of the CDR3 is TGTGCCAGCTCACCGGGAGCCTACGAGCAGTACTTC. This sequence encodes CASSPGAYEQYF. This rearrangement joins TRBV18 to TRBJ2-7, with TRBD2 as a possible D gene (5 bases). The ends were cut back, 3 bases at V and 2 bases at J, with 5 bases in the middle. The germline gives CDR1 KGHSH, CDR2 LQKENI. This CDR3 region has 12 residues.

The chain has TRBV15 and TRBJ1-5, with 10 bases aligning to TRBD1. Trimming removed 0 bases from V and 1 base from J; junction bases left unmatched: 3. The germline CDR1 and CDR2 sequences are LNHNV and YYDKDF (reference sequence). The CDR3 is 17 amino acids. The CDR3, as DNA: TGTGCCACCAGCAGAGATTGGGGACAGGGGAGCAATCAGCCCCAGCATTTT. It specifies CATSRDWGQGSNQPQHF.

The rearrangement joins TRBV2 to TRBJ2-7, with 11 bases fitting TRBD2. Germline V CDR1 and CDR2: SNHLY, FYNNEI. CDR3 length: 14 residues. The V and J ends lost 6 bases and 1 base, in that order; junction bases with no gene match: 2. The CDR3 protein is CASRGLAESYEQYF. The CDR3 DNA sequence: TGTGCCAGCAGGGGACTAGCGGAGTCCTACGAGCAGTACTTC.

The rearrangement uses TRBV19 and TRBJ2-7; a weak D match, TRBD1 (5 bases). Germline CDR1 and CDR2: LNHDA and SQIVND (reference sequence). The CDR3 has 15 amino acids. The V end lost 6 bases, the J end lost 4 bases, and 19 bases lay between the germline ends. In nucleotides, the CDR3 is TGTGCCAGTAGCCACAGGACAAGCCCGAGATACGAGCAGTACTTC. This sequence encodes CASSHRTSPRYEQYF.

CDR3 DNA: TGTGCCAGTAGTATCCGGGGGATTAACACCGGGGAGCTGTTTTTT. Residues: CASSIRGINTGELFF. The chain employs TRBV19 and TRBJ2-2, with a tentative D call TRBD2 (6 bases). V gave up 3 bases and J gave up 2 bases, with 10 bases separating them. This CDR3 is 15 amino acids long. Germline V lookup: CDR1 LNHDA, CDR2 SQIVND (reference sequence).

This chain connects TRBV6-5 to TRBJ2-7, with a tentative D call TRBD2 (5 bases). Germline CDR1 and CDR2: MNHEY and SVGAGI. The V gene lost 8 bases and the J gene lost 1 base, with 18 bases spanning the gap. CDR3 size: 15 residues. CDR3 sequence (DNA): TGTGCCAGCGCCCAAAACGGGGTTGGTTCCTACGAGCAGTACTTC. Amino acid sequence: CASAQNGVGSYEQYF.

This clone is a singleton in its sample. J is TRBJ2-5 and V is TRBV6-1; 8 nucleotides align to TRBD2. The trim removed 5 bases at V and 1 base at J, leaving 3 bases unmatched. This CDR3 region has 14 residues. Germline CDR1 is MNHNS and CDR2 is SASEGT. This chain's CDR3 is CASSHGRAQETQYF. The CDR3 DNA reads as TGTGCCAGCAGTCACGGGAGGGCCCAAGAGACCCAGTACTTC.

This chain connects TRBV2 to TRBJ1-6; 12 bases align to TRBD1. V dropped 6 bases and J dropped 13; count of bases not matched to a gene: 13. The length of the CDR3 is 16 residues. CDR1 is SNHLY, CDR2 FYNNEI, per germline. The chain's CDR3 is CASRDQGQGANAPLHF. CDR3 coding DNA: TGTGCCAGCAGAGACCAGGGACAGGGGGCCAATGCGCCCCTCCACTTT.

This chain joins TRBV10-3 and TRBJ2-1, with 10 bases lining up with TRBD1. V was pared by 3 bases and J by 0 bases, with 2 bases of the junction left unmatched. In germline, CDR1 is ENHRY, CDR2 SYGVKD. This CDR3 has 16 residues. As DNA, the CDR3 is TGTGCCATCAGTGATAGGACAGGGGGCTCCTACAATGAGCAGTTCTTC. Its protein is CAISDRTGGSYNEQFF.

A word on this clone: Other DNA sequences from this sample encode an identical CDR3 as well. V usage is TRBV19 and J usage is TRBJ1-5, with D perhaps TRBD1 (6 bases). Per germline, CDR1 LNHDA and CDR2 SQIVND (reference sequence). Trimming took 2 bases from V and 2 from J, leaving 10 bases between them. The CDR3 is 15 amino acids. The DNA for the CDR3 is TGTGCCAGTAGTATACGGGACACCCGCAATCAGCCCCAGCATTTT. This translates into CASSIRDTRNQPQHF. Full variable domain (remainder filled in from reference TRBV19 and TRBJ1-5): DGGITQSPKYLFRKEGQNVTLSCEQNLNHDAMYWYRQDPGQGLRLIYYSQIVNDFQKGDIAEGYSVSREKKESFPLTVTSAQKNPTAFYLCASSIRDTRNQPQHFGDGTRLSIL.

This clone was detected only once. J is TRBJ1-1 and V is TRBV11-2, with a weak D call TRBD1 (5 bases). This CDR3 region has 16 residues. V shed 0 bases and J shed 5 bases, with 16 bases lying between them. Germline CDR1 reads SGHAT; CDR2 reads FQNNGV. CDR3 in amino acids: CASSLDLGTGGTEAFF. In nucleotides, the CDR3 is TGTGCCAGCAGCTTAGATCTGGGGACTGGGGGAACTGAAGCTTTCTTT. The full variable domain, in which reference TRBV11-2 and TRBJ1-1 provide the parts outside the CDR3, is EAGVAQSPRYKIIEKRQSVAFWCNPISGHATLYWYQQILGQGPKLLIQFQNNGVVDDSQLPKDRFSAERLKGVDSTLKIQPAKLEDSAVYLCASSLDLGTGGTEAFFGQGTRLTVV.

The chain combines TRBV7-9 with TRBJ2-2; TRBD1 is a possible D gene (5 bases). This CDR3 contains 15 residues. Germline V gives CDR1 SEHNR, CDR2 FQNEAQ (reference sequence). V was shortened by 6 bases and J by 5 bases, with 16 bases between the two germline ends. The CDR3 nucleotides are TGTGCCAGCAGGGTAGGACAAAGGTTGACCGGGGAGCTGTTTTTT. Its protein is CASRVGQRLTGELFF.

The chain recombines TRBV4-1 with TRBJ2-1, with 7 bases lining up with TRBD2. Looked up from germline, CDR1 is MGHRA and CDR2 is YSYEKL. This CDR3 is built from 18 residues. V trimming: 1 base; J trimming: 8 bases; junction bases outside the gene matches: 17. The CDR3 coding sequence is TGCGCCAGCAGCCAAGTCGATATGGGGCTAGCGGTCCTCGATGAGCAGTTCTTC. It is translated as CASSQVDMGLAVLDEQFF.

The V and J genes are TRBV2 and TRBJ2-2, with TRBD2 identical over 9 bases. Germline CDR1 and CDR2: SNHLY and FYNNEI. The V segment lost 5 bases and the J segment 1 base; nucleotides outside the gene matches: 2. This CDR3 contains 15 residues. In DNA, the CDR3 is TGTGCCAGCAGTACGACTAGCGGGAACACCGGGGAGCTGTTTTTT. It specifies CASSTTSGNTGELFF.

The chain carries TRBV29-1 and TRBJ2-4, with 11 bases fitting TRBD2. CDR1 and CDR2 from the germline V gene are SQVTM and ANQGSEA. The CDR3 has 17 residues. The V and J ends lost 6 bases and 0 bases, in that order; junction bases with no gene match: 10. Here the CDR3 DNA reads TGCAGCGTCCAAGGGACTAGCGGAATTCTAGCCAAAAACATTCAGTACTTC. It codes for CSVQGTSGILAKNIQYF.

In the case of this clone: The sample carries other DNA sequences with the same CDR3. V usage is TRBV6-1 and J usage is TRBJ2-3, with D perhaps TRBD1 (5 bases). Trimming pared 3 bases from V and 0 bases from J, leaving 7 bases between. CDR1 is MNHNS, CDR2 SASEGT, per germline. The CDR3 consists of 14 residues. The CDR3 DNA follows: TGTGCCAGCAGTGACAGGGCGAGCACAGATACGCAGTATTTT. Its translation is CASSDRASTDTQYF.

This chain links TRBV7-9 with TRBJ2-7; 7 bases match TRBD1. CDR3 length: 16 residues. Germline CDR1 reads SEHNR; CDR2 reads FQNEAQ (reference sequence). J gave up 3 bases and V 4 bases, and 12 bases lay outside the gene matches. CDR3 nucleotides: TGTGCCAGCAGCTCGAACCCGGCACAGGGGTTCTACGAGCAGTACTTC. It yields the protein CASSSNPAQGFYEQYF.

The gene calls are TRBV10-3 and TRBJ2-1; possible D gene TRBD2, 6 bases. From germline, CDR1 is ENHRY and CDR2 SYGVKD. This CDR3 has 19 amino acids. Trimming removed 1 base from V and 5 bases from J, with 24 bases in between. In nucleotides, the CDR3 is TGTGCCATCAGTGAGTTCCTGTTCGGGGGTCGGCAATCGGACAATGAGCAGTTCTTC. Translated: CAISEFLFGGRQSDNEQFF.

A few counts support this clone. V usage is TRBV7-6 and J usage is TRBJ2-2; 8 bases are shared with TRBD1. Germline CDR1 and CDR2: SGHVS and FNYEAQ. J gave up 3 bases and V 5 bases, and 5 bases lay outside the gene matches. The CDR3 extends over 15 amino acids. For the CDR3, the DNA is TGTGCCAGCAGCGAGACAGGGGAAGACACCGGGGAGCTGTTTTTT. Translated: CASSETGEDTGELFF.

The chain recombines TRBV5-1 with TRBJ2-3, with D possibly TRBD2 on 6 matching bases. The germline CDR1 and CDR2 sequences are SGHRS and YFSETQ. Trimming stripped 8 bases from V and 0 bases from J, with 10 bases between. This CDR3 contains 13 residues. DNA for the CDR3: TGCGCCAGTGCCGGGACTAGCACAGATACGCAGTATTTT. Its translation is CASAGTSTDTQYF.

The chain employs TRBV5-5 and TRBJ2-5, with 7 bases aligning to TRBD1. The V gene's germline CDR1 is SGHKS and CDR2 YYEKEE (reference sequence). CDR3 length equals 15 residues. V was clipped by 1 base and J by 3 bases; unmatched bases: 6. The chain's CDR3 is CASSLRGGVEETQYF. The CDR3 DNA reads as TGTGCCAGCAGCTTGCGAGGGGGCGTGGAAGAGACCCAGTACTTC.

V usage is TRBV5-1 and J usage is TRBJ1-2, with D maybe TRBD1 (5 bases). This CDR3 comprises 15 residues. Germline V gives CDR1 SGHRS, CDR2 YFSETQ. The V end lost 0 bases, the J end lost 4 bases, and 13 bases lay between the germline ends. Written as DNA, the CDR3 is TGCGCCAGCAGCTTGGGCGGGGCGGATGGCTATGGCTACACCTTC. Translated, it gives CASSLGGADGYGYTF.

This chain connects TRBV18 to TRBJ1-1, with 7 positions matching TRBD1. With V trimmed by 2 bases and J by 6 bases, 6 bases remained unmatched. The CDR3 extends over 14 amino acids. Germline CDR1 KGHSH, CDR2 LQKENI. CDR3 sequence: CASSPVRQGAEAFF. DNA of the CDR3: TGTGCCAGCTCACCAGTCCGGCAGGGGGCTGAAGCTTTCTTT.